Listed below are T cell receptor beta chains from one sample, sequenced in a study of control samples from healthy donors and cancer patients. Repertoires were generated with immunoSEQ multiplex PCR, while TCRdb's copy carries only in-frame clones and drops some. The sample has about 140,000 clones; roughly 92% are singletons. The specimen sequenced was blood. Source of these receptors: a man younger than 40 in good health. Both conserved end residues are part of each CDR3. D genes are given only for firm matches. Expanded clones are given a class, and other clones once, few, many or no size at all.

abundance	j_gene	d_gene	v_gene	CDR3nt	CDR3aa
once	TRBJ2-2	NA	TRBV6-5	TGTGCCAGCAGCTACCAATCCGGGGAGCTGTTTTTT	CASSYQSGELFF
once	TRBJ2-7	NA	TRBV5-1	TGCGCCAGCAGGGTGGTAGCGGAGCACTACGAGCAGTACTTC	CASRVVAEHYEQYF
NA	TRBJ2-5	TRBD1	TRBV11-3	TGTGCCAGCAGCCGACGTACGACAGGGGGCATGGAGACCCAGTACTTC	CASSRRTTGGMETQYF
medium-sized	TRBJ1-1	NA	TRBV6-4	TGTGCCAGCAGTGATAGTGAACAAACTGAAGCTTTCTTT	CASSDSEQTEAFF
NA	TRBJ1-1	NA	TRBV28	TGTGCCAGCATTGAGTTTGCGGGCACTGAAGCTTTCTTT	CASIEFAGTEAFF
NA	TRBJ1-1	TRBD1	TRBV18	TGTGCCAGCTCCCGACAGGGAGGCGTCCCTCAGGACACTGAAGCTTTCTTT	CASSRQGGVPQDTEAFF
NA	TRBJ1-2	TRBD1	TRBV9	TGTGCCAGCAGCTCCACAGGGGACCACTATGGCTACACCTTC	CASSSTGDHYGYTF
NA	TRBJ1-1	TRBD1	TRBV7-9	TGTGCCAGCAGCCCCACAGGGGGCATCACTGAAGCTTTCTTT	CASSPTGGITEAFF
NA	TRBJ1-1	NA	TRBV2	TGTGCCAGCAGTGAGTTCGGGGGAAGATTGGCTGAAGCTTTCTTT	CASSEFGGRLAEAFF
once	TRBJ2-3	TRBD2	TRBV28	TGTGCCAGCAGTACAACTAGCGGGAGGGCCCTCGGCACAGATACGCAGTATTTT	CASSTTSGRALGTDTQYF
NA	TRBJ1-1	NA	TRBV10-2	TGCGCCAGCAGCGAGGGGAGGAACACTGAAGCTTTCTTT	CASSEGRNTEAFF
NA	TRBJ1-5	TRBD1	TRBV19	TGTGCCAGTAGTACCCGGGACAGGGGTATGCGAGGTCAGCCCCAGCATTTT	CASSTRDRGMRGQPQHF
once	TRBJ1-2	NA	TRBV7-9	TGTGCCAGCAGCTTAGGTCTTTCGGGGGATGGCTACACCTTC	CASSLGLSGDGYTF
NA	TRBJ2-1	NA	TRBV29-1	TGCAGCGGGAGGGACGGTGTCTACAATGAGCAGTTCTTC	CSGRDGVYNEQFF
once	TRBJ1-3	NA	TRBV3-1/TRBV3-2	TGTGCCAGCAGTTTTACAGCTGGAAACACCATATATTTT	CASSFTAGNTIYF
NA	TRBJ2-6	TRBD1	TRBV3-1/TRBV3-2	TGTGCCAGCAGCCGACTCGCCGGGACAGGGGCTGGGGCCAACGTCCTGACTTTC	CASSRLAGTGAGANVLTF
NA	TRBJ2-1	NA	TRBV11-2	TGTGCCAGCAGCTCCGGACTAATTAACTCCTACAATGAGCAGTTCTTC	CASSSGLINSYNEQFF
NA	TRBJ2-1	TRBD2	TRBV6-5	TGTGCCAGCAGCAACGGACTAGCGGGAGACAATGAGCAGTTCTTC	CASSNGLAGDNEQFF
NA	TRBJ2-7	NA	TRBV11-3	TGTGCCAGCAGCTTAGCAGGGAGTTACGAGCAGTACTTC	CASSLAGSYEQYF
NA	TRBJ2-3	NA	TRBV11-2	TGTGCCAGCAGCTTAGACACTCACACACTGCAGCGGGACAACACAGATACGCAGTATTTT	CASSLDTHTLQRDNTDTQYF
NA	TRBJ1-1	NA	TRBV28	TGTGCCAGCAGCCCTCTGAGCCCGGGGCAGAACACTGAAGCTTTCTTT	CASSPLSPGQNTEAFF
once	TRBJ1-1	TRBD1	TRBV6-5	TGTGCCAGCAGTTCTGGGACAGCGGCTTTCTTT	CASSSGTAAFF
NA	TRBJ1-4	TRBD1	TRBV4-1	TGCGCCAGCAGCCTAGATGGGACAGGAAATAATGAAAAACTGTTTTTT	CASSLDGTGNNEKLFF
NA	TRBJ1-2	TRBD1	TRBV11-2	TGTGCCAGCAGCCAGGGGGGGGAGAACTATGGCTACACCTTC	CASSQGGENYGYTF
NA	TRBJ2-1	NA	TRBV7-9	TGTGCCAGCAGCCCCCCACGGGATTATGAGCAGTTCTTC	CASSPPRDYEQFF
NA	TRBJ1-1	TRBD1	TRBV7-6	TGTGCCAGCAGCCAGACTGGGACAGGGTACACTGAAGCTTTCTTT	CASSQTGTGYTEAFF
NA	TRBJ1-4	TRBD1	TRBV7-8	TGTGCCAGCAGCTTAGCCGGGACAGGGGCGCCTAATGAAAAACTGTTTTTT	CASSLAGTGAPNEKLFF
NA	TRBJ2-7	TRBD2	TRBV28	TGTGCCAGCAGTTCCCGAATAGCGGGAACCTACGAGCAGTACTTC	CASSSRIAGTYEQYF
NA	TRBJ1-1	NA	TRBV28	TGTGCCAGCAGTTTTTCTGGGAACACTGAAGCTTTCTTT	CASSFSGNTEAFF
NA	TRBJ2-7	NA	TRBV7-9	TGTGCCAGCAGCTTAGGTTTGGGTCGCGAGCAGTACTTC	CASSLGLGREQYF
NA	TRBJ2-7	NA	TRBV28	TGTGCCAGCAGTTTATGGAGGACCGAGCAGTACTTC	CASSLWRTEQYF
NA	TRBJ2-1	NA	TRBV14	TGTGCCAGCAGCCAATGGAGGAGCTCCTACAATGAGCAGTTCTTC	CASSQWRSSYNEQFF
NA	TRBJ2-7	TRBD1	TRBV28	TGTGCCAGCAGTGGGGGAACAGGGGCCTACGAGCAGTACTTC	CASSGGTGAYEQYF
NA	TRBJ1-2	NA	TRBV20-1	TGCAGTGCTCCGAGTGAGGGCTACACCTTC	CSAPSEGYTF
NA	TRBJ2-1	NA	TRBV4-3	TGCGCCAGTTCGGAGGTGGCGAGGGGAGTCGAGCAGTTCTTC	CASSEVARGVEQFF
NA	TRBJ2-7	NA	TRBV6-2/TRBV6-3	TGTGCCAGCAGTAAACGGGACACCCCACCCCCCTCCGAGCAGTACTTC	CASSKRDTPPPSEQYF
NA	TRBJ2-1	NA	TRBV28	TGTGCCAGCAGTCCTCTCGGTATGATAGAGGACAATGAGCAGTTCTTC	CASSPLGMIEDNEQFF
NA	TRBJ1-1	NA	TRBV19	TGTGGGGTGGGGCTGGACGAAGCTTTCTTT	CGVGLDEAFF
large	TRBJ2-7	TRBD2	TRBV10-3	TGTGCCATCAGTGAAGCGACTAGCGGGAGGGCCTCTTATCGGTACGAGCAGTACTTC	CAISEATSGRASYRYEQYF
NA	TRBJ1-2	TRBD1	TRBV7-9	TGTGCCAGCAGCTTAGCAGGGACAGAGACCTATGGCTACACCTTC	CASSLAGTETYGYTF
NA	TRBJ2-2	NA	TRBV6-5	TGTGCCAGCAGAGGGACAACGAACACCGGGGAGCTGTTTTTT	CASRGTTNTGELFF
NA	TRBJ2-2	TRBD2	TRBV5-8	TGTGCCAGCAGCTTGTCCTTACTAGCGGGGACCACCGGGGAGCTGTTTTTT	CASSLSLLAGTTGELFF
NA	TRBJ2-1	NA	TRBV19	TGTGCCAGTAGTATAGGGGGCTACAATGAGCAGTTCTTC	CASSIGGYNEQFF
NA	TRBJ2-5	NA	TRBV30	TGTGCCTGGAGTGAATCGGAGACCCAGTACTTC	CAWSESETQYF
NA	TRBJ1-2	NA	TRBV4-2	TGTGCCAGCAGAGAAGGGGGGACCTATGGCTACACCTTC	CASREGGTYGYTF
NA	TRBJ2-5	TRBD1	TRBV4-1	TGCGCCAGCAGCCCCCTGACAGGGCGACAAGAGACCCAGTACTTC	CASSPLTGRQETQYF
NA	TRBJ2-1	NA	TRBV7-2	TGTGCCAGCAGCTTAGTAGCGGACTCCTACAATGAGCAGTTCTTC	CASSLVADSYNEQFF
few	TRBJ1-2	NA	TRBV2	TGTGCCAGCACCCACAGGGACTATGGCTACACCTTC	CASTHRDYGYTF